Below are 24 T cell receptor beta chains sequenced from a single sample in a study of blood T cells in healthy people across ages. Primed by a sample-barcoded 5' primer and a J-beta primer mix, a second PCR proceeded for about 6 to 12 cycles. TCRdb reanalysed the 5' RACE reads using MiXCR and keeps one entry per CDR3 protein. The sample includes approximately 1.5 million distinct CDR3 sequences, around 36% of them seen just once. The sample taken for sequencing was blood. The receptors originated from a woman in her twenties or thirties in good health.

The table lists this clonotype with a few counts. CDR3 protein: CSVEGPGQGSFYGYTF. As DNA, the CDR3 is TGCAGCGTGGAGGGACCGGGACAGGGCTCATTCTATGGCTACACCTTC. This rearrangement joins TRBV29-1 to TRBJ1-2; TRBD1 matches at 9 bases. Germline assignment: CDR1 SQVTM and CDR2 ANQGSEA. With V trimmed by 6 bases and J by 4 bases, 15 bases remained unmatched. The CDR3 is made up of 16 amino acids.

This clonotype was detected a few times. This chain uses TRBV20-1 with TRBJ2-1; no definite D call. Germline V gene lookup returns CDR1 DFQATT and CDR2 SNEGSKA (reference sequence). The CDR3 runs to 15 residues. V lost 0 bases and J lost 1, with 10 bases in between. DNA of the CDR3: TGCAGTGCTAGAGATGTGGGCCTTTCCTACAATGAGCAGTTCTTC. Protein: CSARDVGLSYNEQFF.

The chain links TRBV5-8 to TRBJ2-4; 8 bases line up with TRBD1. With the DNA end fitting TRBJ2-7 better, the J assignment may be wrong. This CDR3 comprises 13 residues. In germline, CDR1 is SGHTS, CDR2 YDEGEE. CDR3 DNA sequence: TGTGCCAGCAGCGTCGGACAGGGAGCCGAGCAGTACTTC. Translation gives CASSVGQGAEQYF.

This clonotype was seen a single time. J is TRBJ1-4 and V is TRBV7-9; a possible D gene is TRBD1 (6 bases). The CDR3 sequence is 14 residues long. CDR1 and CDR2 (germline): SEHNR, FQNEAQ (reference sequence). Trimming removed 5 bases from V and 8 bases from J, with 15 bases in between. The CDR3 sequence is CASSDRPGREKLFF. CDR3 bases: TGTGCCAGCAGCGACAGGCCAGGGCGAGAAAAACTGTTTTTT.

The chain is built from TRBV27 and TRBJ1-5; possibly TRBD1 for D (6 bases). The CDR3 contains 15 residues. Trimming shortened V by 6 bases and J by 3 bases, and 15 bases separated the two germline ends. Germline V CDR1 and CDR2: MNHEY, SMNVEV (reference sequence). This chain's CDR3 is CASRTVRDTNQPQHF. In DNA form, the CDR3 reads TGTGCCAGCAGGACAGTCCGGGACACCAATCAGCCCCAGCATTTT.

This CDR3 reads CAWALGLADRYEQYF. CDR3 coding DNA: TGTGCCTGGGCCTTAGGACTAGCGGACCGATACGAGCAGTACTTC. The chain has TRBV30 and TRBJ2-7; the match to TRBD2 covers 10 bases. The CDR3 spans 15 residues. Germline V gives CDR1 GTSNPN, CDR2 SVGIG (reference sequence). V was clipped by 5 bases and J by 4 bases; unmatched bases: 11.

The chain has TRBV12-3 or TRBV12-4 and TRBJ1-2; D call uncertain. This CDR3 spans 14 amino acids. Trimming stripped 6 bases from V and 0 bases from J, with 11 bases between. CDR3 region: CASSYTETNYGYTF. CDR3 in DNA: TGTGCCAGCAGCTACACAGAGACTAACTATGGCTACACCTTC.

This clonotype came up many times. This rearrangement joins TRBV4-1 to TRBJ2-7; TRBD1 is a possible D gene (6 bases). Trimming pared 0 bases from V and 3 bases from J, leaving 12 bases between. Germline CDR1 is MGHRA and CDR2 is YSYEKL. The CDR3 runs to 15 residues. Here the CDR3 reads CASSQDPGTYYEQYF. CDR3 nucleotide sequence: TGCGCCAGCAGCCAAGATCCCGGGACATACTACGAGCAGTACTTC.

The chain couples TRBV28 to TRBJ1-6; D is ambiguous. This CDR3 contains 14 residues. The V end lost 7 bases, the J end lost 7 bases, and 14 bases lay between the germline ends. CDR1 is MDHEN, CDR2 SYDVKM, per germline. CDR3 in amino acids: CASNGPSHNSPLHF. CDR3 sequence (DNA): TGTGCCAGCAACGGGCCCTCGCACAATTCACCCCTCCACTTT.

V gene TRBV25-1 combines with J gene TRBJ1-1; D is uncertain. Germline CDR1 and CDR2: MGHDK and SYGVNS. This CDR3 has 15 amino acids. V lost 3 bases and J lost 1, with 12 bases in between. CDR3 bases: TGTGCCAGCAGTGACTGGACTGGGCCGAACACTGAAGCTTTCTTT. It yields the protein CASSDWTGPNTEAFF.

This chain connects TRBV14 to TRBJ2-2, with D hard to call. V was shortened by 6 bases and J by 5 bases, with 16 bases between the two germline ends. Germline V gene sequence: CDR1 SGHDN, CDR2 FVKESK. The CDR3 runs 15 residues. CDR3 DNA: TGTGCCAGCAGTCCTGACAAATTTTTAACCGGGGAGCTGTTTTTT. Its translation is CASSPDKFLTGELFF.

In this sample, this clonotype turned up many times. The J gene is TRBJ2-7, the V gene TRBV9; the D is unclear. Germline CDR1 reads SGDLS; CDR2 reads YYNGEE. Trimming removed 5 bases at V and 7 bases at J, with 19 bases between. The CDR3 extends over 14 amino acids. DNA of the CDR3: TGTGCCAGCAGTAGTATGGGCAGGATAGGAGAGCAGTACTTC. Its translation: CASSSMGRIGEQYF.

In this sample, this clonotype turned up a few times. This rearrangement joins TRBV5-1 to TRBJ2-2, with D unclear. Germline V gene sequence: CDR1 SGHRS, CDR2 YFSETQ. The CDR3 sequence is 14 residues long. The V end was cut by 0 bases, the J end by 4 bases, with 7 bases between. The CDR3 is CASSLVDRTGELFF. CDR3 in DNA: TGCGCCAGCAGCTTGGTCGACCGCACCGGGGAGCTGTTTTTT.

This rearrangement joins TRBV14 to TRBJ1-1, with TRBD1 matching 9 bases. Germline V gene data show CDR1 as SGHDN and CDR2 as FVKESK. Trimming removed 6 bases from V and 10 bases from J; junction bases left unmatched: 3. The CDR3 length is 11 residues. CDR3 protein: CASRQQGAAFF. The CDR3 coding sequence is TGTGCCAGCAGACAACAGGGGGCAGCTTTCTTT. The variable domain in full, with the rest retrieved from reference TRBV14 and TRBJ1-1, is EAGVTQFPSHSVIEKGQTVTLRCDPISGHDNLYWYRRVMGKEIKFLLHFVKESKQDESGMPNNRFLAERTGGTYSTLKVQPAELEDSGVYFCASRQQGAAFFGQGTRLTVV.

This clonotype was recorded many times. CDR3 sequence reads: CSVLAEVSYEQYF. In nucleotides, the CDR3 is TGCAGCGTGCTAGCGGAAGTCTCCTACGAGCAGTACTTC. The V and J genes are TRBV29-1 and TRBJ2-7, with 7 positions matching TRBD2. This CDR3 spans 13 amino acids. Germline V gives CDR1 SQVTM, CDR2 ANQGSEA. Unmatched junction bases numbered 5, after V lost 6 bases and J lost 0 bases.

This clonotype was counted once. Germline and junction disagree at one end, which may indicate a read error. The chain uses TRBV5-1 and TRBJ2-6; possibly TRBD1 for D (5 bases). Germline CDR1 reads SGHRS; CDR2 reads YFSETQ. This CDR3 contains 12 residues. In DNA, the CDR3 is TGCGCCATCACATCTGGGGCCAACGTCCAGACTTTC. It specifies CAITSGANVQTF.

The rearrangement uses TRBV27 and TRBJ1-1; D is perhaps TRBD1 (5 bases). The germline V gene has CDR1 MNHEY and CDR2 SMNVEV (reference sequence). The CDR3 sequence is 16 residues long. The germline V and J ends were trimmed by 4 bases and 3 bases, with 18 bases remaining between them. The CDR3 loop reads CASSSLAGSGHTEAFF. The CDR3, as DNA: TGTGCCAGCAGTTCATTAGCGGGCTCGGGGCACACTGAAGCTTTCTTT.

The chain joins TRBV28 to TRBJ2-7; the match to TRBD1 covers 12 bases. The CDR3 runs 15 residues. CDR1 is MDHEN, CDR2 SYDVKM, per germline. With 5 bases clipped from V and 6 bases from J, the junction kept 8 bases outside the gene matches. The CDR3: CASSPPGQGASEQYF. In nucleotides, the CDR3 is TGTGCCAGCAGTCCCCCGGGACAGGGGGCATCCGAGCAGTACTTC.

The rearrangement joins TRBV27 to TRBJ2-1; D unresolved. This CDR3 region has 11 residues. Germline CDR1 MNHEY, CDR2 SMNVEV (reference sequence). The V end was cut by 10 bases, the J end by 5 bases, with 9 bases between. CDR3 coding DNA: TGTGCCACCTCAGGCAACAATGAGCAGTTCTTC. Protein: CATSGNNEQFF.

The table lists this clonotype with a few counts. The chain has TRBV18 and TRBJ2-3, with D uncertain. Germline CDR1 is KGHSH and CDR2 is LQKENI. The CDR3 is 16 amino acids. The germline V and J ends were trimmed by 1 base and 2 bases, with 13 bases remaining between them. Here the CDR3 DNA reads TGTGCCAGCTCACCACTCAGCCCGAGTCTCACAGATACGCAGTATTTT. Translated, it gives CASSPLSPSLTDTQYF.

Notes on this clonotype: This sequence may be a read error, since a much larger clone differs from it by one base. The chain's CDR3 is CSAYSANAYEQYF. CDR3 DNA sequence: TGCAGCGCTTACTCAGCGAATGCGTACGAGCAGTACTTC. The chain has TRBV29-1 and TRBJ2-7; D gene ambiguous. V was shortened by 7 bases and J by 4 bases, with 17 bases between the two germline ends. The CDR3 extends over 13 amino acids. Germline V gives CDR1 SQVTM, CDR2 ANQGSEA.

This clonotype came up a few times. The chain uses TRBV20-1 and TRBJ2-7; no reliable D call. The length of the CDR3 is 11 residues. CDR1 and CDR2 (germline): DFQATT, SNEGSKA (reference sequence). The ends were cut back, 5 bases at V and 2 bases at J, with 7 bases in the middle. CDR3 loop: CSAPLTYEQYF. Written as DNA, the CDR3 is TGCAGTGCTCCATTAACCTACGAGCAGTACTTC.

The rearrangement links TRBV7-8 to TRBJ1-5; 10 bases line up with TRBD1. The V and J ends lost 3 bases and 0 bases, in that order; junction bases with no gene match: 5. The germline gives CDR1 SGHVS, CDR2 FQNEAQ. The CDR3 runs 17 residues. This CDR3 is CASSFGQGDISNQPQHF. Here the CDR3 DNA reads TGTGCCAGCAGCTTTGGACAGGGGGATATTAGCAATCAGCCCCAGCATTTT.

This chain joins TRBV5-5 and TRBJ1-1; a possible D gene is TRBD1 (5 bases). V was shortened by 6 bases and J by 6 bases, with 6 bases between the two germline ends. Germline V lookup: CDR1 SGHKS, CDR2 YYEKEE (reference sequence). CDR3 length equals 10 residues. The CDR3 protein is CASTGPEAFF. CDR3 bases: TGTGCCAGCACGGGACCTGAAGCTTTCTTT.